A selection of T cell receptor beta chains follows, all from one sample in a study of blood T cells in healthy people across ages. TCRdb fed the 5' RACE reads into MiXCR, producing one record per CDR3 protein. The repertoire holds a few hundred thousand distinct CDR3 sequences, with roughly 29% as singletons. The sample was blood. The receptors were gathered from a woman aged 70 to 79 in good health. CDR3s include the opening cysteine and the closing phenylalanine or tryptophan. The D gene is left open where the match is weak. Not all rows give a size; the values are once, few, many and, for expanded clones, a class.

CDR3 protein: CASSQAGGGGYTF
CDR3 DNA: TGCGCCAGCAGCCAAGCGGGGGGAGGAGGCTACACCTTC
CDR3 length: 13
V gene: TRBV4-1
D gene: .
J gene: TRBJ1-2
clone size: many

CDR3 protein: CASSLGLAVYNEQFF
CDR3 DNA: TGTGCCAGCAGCTTGGGACTAGCGGTCTACAATGAGCAGTTCTTC
CDR3 length: 15
V gene: TRBV5-5
D gene: TRBD2
J gene: TRBJ2-1
clone size: few

CDR3 protein: CASSPGQGEYNSPLHF
CDR3 DNA: TGTGCCAGCAGCCCAGGACAGGGGGAATACAATTCACCCCTCCACTTT
CDR3 length: 16
V gene: TRBV11-2
D gene: TRBD1
J gene: TRBJ1-6
clone size: .

CDR3 protein: CSAYRDSEETQYF
CDR3 DNA: TGCAGTGCCTATCGTGACAGTGAAGAGACCCAGTACTTC
CDR3 length: 13
V gene: TRBV20-1
D gene: .
J gene: TRBJ2-5
clone size: few

CDR3 protein: CSVSEGHLEHF
CDR3 DNA: TGCAGCGTTTCCGAGGGACATCTTGAACATTTT
CDR3 length: 11
V gene: TRBV29-1
D gene: .
J gene: TRBJ1-5
clone size: many

CDR3 protein: CASSLGGQGTEAFF
CDR3 DNA: TGTGCCAGCAGCTTAGGTGGACAGGGCACTGAAGCTTTCTTT
CDR3 length: 14
V gene: TRBV7-6
D gene: TRBD1
J gene: TRBJ1-1
clone size: .

CDR3 protein: CSAITGEETQYF
CDR3 DNA: TGCAGCGCTATTACAGGGGAAGAGACCCAGTACTTC
CDR3 length: 12
V gene: TRBV29-1
D gene: TRBD1
J gene: TRBJ2-5
clone size: many

CDR3 protein: CASRKTGGGETQYF
CDR3 DNA: TGTGCCAGCAGGAAAACAGGGGGAGGAGAGACCCAGTACTTC
CDR3 length: 14
V gene: TRBV6-5
D gene: TRBD1
J gene: TRBJ2-5
clone size: .

CDR3 protein: CASSPVQLNTEAFF
CDR3 DNA: TGTGCCAGCAGCCCAGTCCAGCTGAACACTGAAGCTTTCTTT
CDR3 length: 14
V gene: TRBV7-9
D gene: .
J gene: TRBJ1-1
clone size: .

CDR3 protein: CASSLAPGVGTGVTDTQYF
CDR3 DNA: TGTGCCAGCAGCTTAGCCCCGGGGGTAGGGACAGGGGTAACAGATACGCAGTATTTT
CDR3 length: 19
V gene: TRBV7-2
D gene: TRBD1
J gene: TRBJ2-3
clone size: few

CDR3 protein: CASSSLGAKYGYTF
CDR3 DNA: TGTGCCAGCAGTTCATTGGGGGCTAAGTATGGCTACACCTTC
CDR3 length: 14
V gene: TRBV12-3/TRBV12-4
D gene: .
J gene: TRBJ1-2
clone size: .

CDR3 protein: CASSLSPQETQYF
CDR3 DNA: TGCGCCAGCAGCTTGAGTCCCCAAGAGACCCAGTACTTC
CDR3 length: 13
V gene: TRBV5-1
D gene: .
J gene: TRBJ2-5
clone size: many

CDR3 protein: CASSAASGGVYEQFF
CDR3 DNA: TGTGCCAGCAGCGCTGCTAGCGGGGGGGTTTATGAGCAGTTCTTC
CDR3 length: 15
V gene: TRBV9
D gene: TRBD2
J gene: TRBJ2-1
clone size: .

CDR3 protein: CSARDPGGGAWNEQFF
CDR3 DNA: TGCAGTGCTAGAGATCCTGGCGGGGGGGCCTGGAATGAGCAGTTCTTC
CDR3 length: 16
V gene: TRBV20-1
D gene: TRBD2
J gene: TRBJ2-1
clone size: .

CDR3 protein: CASRLQGQNYGYTF
CDR3 DNA: TGTGCCAGTAGGCTCCAAGGACAGAACTATGGCTACACCTTC
CDR3 length: 14
V gene: TRBV19
D gene: .
J gene: TRBJ1-2
clone size: few

CDR3 protein: CASSVEAGAGNTIYF
CDR3 DNA: TGTGCCAGCAGCGTAGAGGCAGGCGCTGGAAACACCATATATTTT
CDR3 length: 15
V gene: TRBV9
D gene: .
J gene: TRBJ1-3
clone size: few

CDR3 protein: CASSLDPGQFYTF
CDR3 DNA: TGTGCCAGCAGCTTAGATCCTGGACAGTTCTACACCTTC
CDR3 length: 13
V gene: TRBV7-2
D gene: .
J gene: TRBJ1-2
clone size: .

CDR3 protein: CASSLSGGAYTGELFF
CDR3 DNA: TGTGCCAGCAGCCTCAGCGGGGGGGCTTATACCGGGGAGCTGTTTTTT
CDR3 length: 16
V gene: TRBV27
D gene: TRBD2
J gene: TRBJ2-2
clone size: few

CDR3 protein: CASSYGQGAVYGYTF
CDR3 DNA: TGTGCCAGCAGCTATGGACAGGGGGCAGTCTATGGCTACACCTTC
CDR3 length: 15
V gene: TRBV7-2
D gene: TRBD1
J gene: TRBJ1-2
clone size: .

CDR3 protein: CSASPGGNYGYTF
CDR3 DNA: TGCAGTGCTAGTCCTGGCGGTAACTATGGCTACACCTTC
CDR3 length: 13
V gene: TRBV20-1
D gene: .
J gene: TRBJ1-2
clone size: .

CDR3 protein: CAIWGGQANTGELFF
CDR3 DNA: TGTGCCATCTGGGGAGGACAGGCGAACACCGGGGAGCTGTTTTTT
CDR3 length: 15
V gene: TRBV10-3
D gene: .
J gene: TRBJ2-2
clone size: .

CDR3 protein: CASSYRLAGFQETQYF
CDR3 DNA: TGTGCCAGCAGTTACCGGCTAGCGGGATTCCAAGAGACCCAGTACTTC
CDR3 length: 16
V gene: TRBV6-2/TRBV6-3
D gene: TRBD2
J gene: TRBJ2-5
clone size: few

CDR3 protein: CASSLVVLGQTYQETQYF
CDR3 DNA: TGTGCCAGCAGCTTAGTGGTACTAGGACAGACGTACCAAGAGACCCAGTACTTC
CDR3 length: 18
V gene: TRBV7-9
D gene: .
J gene: TRBJ2-5
clone size: .

CDR3 protein: CASSLGVLVQETQYF
CDR3 DNA: TGTGCCAGCAGCTTAGGAGTACTTGTCCAAGAGACCCAGTACTTC
CDR3 length: 15
V gene: TRBV7-6
D gene: .
J gene: TRBJ2-5
clone size: .

CDR3 protein: CASSYSGRPQNPYNEQFF
CDR3 DNA: TGTGCCAGCAGTTACTCGGGGCGGCCACAGAACCCCTACAATGAGCAGTTCTTC
CDR3 length: 18
V gene: TRBV6-6
D gene: .
J gene: TRBJ2-1
clone size: .

CDR3 protein: CSARNTDTQYF
CDR3 DNA: TGCAGTGCTAGGAACACAGATACGCAGTATTTT
CDR3 length: 11
V gene: TRBV20-1
D gene: .
J gene: TRBJ2-3
clone size: few

CDR3 protein: CAIRPGQGSSRAGELFF
CDR3 DNA: TGTGCCATCAGGCCTGGACAGGGTTCCTCCAGAGCCGGGGAGCTGTTTTTT
CDR3 length: 17
V gene: TRBV10-3
D gene: TRBD1
J gene: TRBJ2-2
clone size: .

CDR3 protein: CSAPSTGNVSTEAFF
CDR3 DNA: TGCAGTGCGCCCTCGACAGGGAATGTGAGCACTGAAGCTTTCTTT
CDR3 length: 15
V gene: TRBV20-1
D gene: TRBD1
J gene: TRBJ1-1
clone size: .

CDR3 protein: CASSFTARGGAEAFF
CDR3 DNA: TGTGCCAGCAGTTTCACAGCCCGGGGAGGCGCTGAAGCTTTCTTT
CDR3 length: 15
V gene: TRBV27
D gene: .
J gene: TRBJ1-1
clone size: .

CDR3 protein: CASSLGTGGNNEQFF
CDR3 DNA: TGCGCCAGCAGCTTGGGGACAGGGGGCAACAATGAGCAGTTCTTC
CDR3 length: 15
V gene: TRBV5-1
D gene: TRBD1
J gene: TRBJ2-1
clone size: few

CDR3 protein: CASSQGAQQETQYF
CDR3 DNA: TGCGCCAGCAGTCAGGGGGCACAGCAAGAGACCCAGTACTTC
CDR3 length: 14
V gene: TRBV5-1
D gene: TRBD1
J gene: TRBJ2-5
clone size: few

CDR3 protein: CASSLGHTGILSSNEQFF
CDR3 DNA: TGTGCCAGCAGCTTAGGACACACCGGTATCTTATCTTCCAATGAGCAGTTCTTC
CDR3 length: 18
V gene: TRBV7-9
D gene: .
J gene: TRBJ2-1
clone size: few

CDR3 protein: CASSPEDSQGGKLFF
CDR3 DNA: TGCGCCAGCAGCCCTGAGGACAGTCAAGGAGGAAAACTGTTTTTT
CDR3 length: 15
V gene: TRBV4-3
D gene: .
J gene: TRBJ1-4
clone size: few